The present T cell receptor beta chain was sequenced within a study of cytomegalovirus exposure and HLA in healthy donors. Study observations and caveats: Earlier analysis yielded a pattern in which most TCR beta V segments were productive about 87% or about 30% of the time. Exclusion as indistinguishable affected some V segments, including TRBV6-2 and TRBV6-3.

It was with 60 Vbeta and 13 Jbeta primers that the PCR ran. Produced via immunoSEQ multiplex PCR; TCRdb's table is partial and in-frame only. This table holds approximately 90,000 clones, about 60% found once. Notes on this clone: The antigen remains undetermined.

J was trimmed by 3 bases and V by 4 bases; bases with no gene match: 4. This CDR3 region has 15 residues. The germline V gene has CDR1 MNHEY and CDR2 SVGAGI. This chain joins TRBV6-5 and TRBJ1-5; 9 bases are shared with TRBD1. The TCR comes from a woman aged 25 to 39 in good health and CMV-seronegative. Material for sequencing was PBMCs. CDR3 bases: TGTGCCAGCAGTTTGGGGACAGGGTCCAATCAGCCCCAGCATTTT. Amino acids: CASSLGTGSNQPQHF.